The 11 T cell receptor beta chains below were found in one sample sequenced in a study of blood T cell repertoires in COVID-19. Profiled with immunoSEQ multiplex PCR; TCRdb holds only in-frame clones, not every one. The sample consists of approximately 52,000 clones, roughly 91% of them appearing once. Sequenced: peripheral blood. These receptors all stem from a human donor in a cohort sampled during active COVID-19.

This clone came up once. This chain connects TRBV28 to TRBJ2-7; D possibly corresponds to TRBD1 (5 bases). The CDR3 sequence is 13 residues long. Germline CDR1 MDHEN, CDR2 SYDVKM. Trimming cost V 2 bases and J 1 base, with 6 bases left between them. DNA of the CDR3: TGTGCCAGCAGTTTAGGGGCGTCCTACGAGCAGTACTTC. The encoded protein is CASSLGASYEQYF.

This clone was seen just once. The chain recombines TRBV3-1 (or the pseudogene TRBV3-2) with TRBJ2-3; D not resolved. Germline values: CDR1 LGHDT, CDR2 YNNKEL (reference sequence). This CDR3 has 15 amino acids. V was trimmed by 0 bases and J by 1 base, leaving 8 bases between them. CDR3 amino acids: CASSQDGQGTDTQYF. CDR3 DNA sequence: TGTGCCAGCAGCCAAGATGGGCAGGGCACAGATACGCAGTATTTT.

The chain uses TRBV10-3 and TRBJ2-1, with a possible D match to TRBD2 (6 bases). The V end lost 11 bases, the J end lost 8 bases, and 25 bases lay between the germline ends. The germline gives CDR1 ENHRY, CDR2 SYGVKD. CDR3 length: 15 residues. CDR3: CASRGSVNDAYEQFF. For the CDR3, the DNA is TGTGCCTCCCGGGGGAGCGTAAACGATGCCTATGAGCAGTTCTTC.

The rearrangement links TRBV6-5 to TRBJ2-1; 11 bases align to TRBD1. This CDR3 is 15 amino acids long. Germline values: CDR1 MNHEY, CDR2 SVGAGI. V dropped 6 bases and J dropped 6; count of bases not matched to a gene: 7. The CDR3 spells CASREGQGVRNEQFF. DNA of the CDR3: TGTGCCAGCAGGGAGGGACAGGGGGTTCGCAATGAGCAGTTCTTC.

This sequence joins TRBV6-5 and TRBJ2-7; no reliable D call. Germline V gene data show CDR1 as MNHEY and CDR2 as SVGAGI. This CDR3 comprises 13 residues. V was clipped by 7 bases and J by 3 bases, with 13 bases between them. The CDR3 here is CASTPLALYEQYF. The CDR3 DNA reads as TGTGCCAGCACCCCGTTGGCCCTCTACGAGCAGTACTTC.

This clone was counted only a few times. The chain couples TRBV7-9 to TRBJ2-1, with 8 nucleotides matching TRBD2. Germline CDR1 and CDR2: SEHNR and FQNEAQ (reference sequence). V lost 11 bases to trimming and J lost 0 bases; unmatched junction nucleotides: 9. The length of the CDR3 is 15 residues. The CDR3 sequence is CAAGRGLVSYNEQFF. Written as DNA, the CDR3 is TGTGCCGCGGGAAGGGGACTAGTCTCCTACAATGAGCAGTTCTTC.

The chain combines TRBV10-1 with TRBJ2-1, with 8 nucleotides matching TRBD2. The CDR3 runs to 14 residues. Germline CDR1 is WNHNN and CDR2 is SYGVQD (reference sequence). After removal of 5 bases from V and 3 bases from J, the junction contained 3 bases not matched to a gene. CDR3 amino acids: CASSRSGIYNEQFF. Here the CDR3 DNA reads TGCGCCAGCAGTCGTAGCGGGATCTACAATGAGCAGTTCTTC.

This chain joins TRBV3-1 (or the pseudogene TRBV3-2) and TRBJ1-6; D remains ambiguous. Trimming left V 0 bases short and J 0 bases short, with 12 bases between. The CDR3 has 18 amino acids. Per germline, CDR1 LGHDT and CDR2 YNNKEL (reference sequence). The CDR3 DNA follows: TGTGCCAGCAGCCAAGAGTCTGGGCCGAGCTCCTATAATTCACCCCTCCACTTT. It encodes CASSQESGPSSYNSPLHF.

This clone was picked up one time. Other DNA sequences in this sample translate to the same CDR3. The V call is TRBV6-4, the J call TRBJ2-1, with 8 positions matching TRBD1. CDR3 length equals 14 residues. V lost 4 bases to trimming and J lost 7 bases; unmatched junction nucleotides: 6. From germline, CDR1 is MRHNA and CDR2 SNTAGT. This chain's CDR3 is CASSVAGGRNEQFF. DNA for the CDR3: TGTGCCAGCAGTGTGGCAGGGGGCAGAAATGAGCAGTTCTTC.

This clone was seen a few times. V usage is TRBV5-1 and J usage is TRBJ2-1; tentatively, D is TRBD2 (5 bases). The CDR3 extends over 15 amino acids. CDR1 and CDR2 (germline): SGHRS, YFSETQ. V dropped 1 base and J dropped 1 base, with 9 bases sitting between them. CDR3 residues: CASSLRGQSYNEQFF. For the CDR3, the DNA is TGCGCCAGCAGCTTGCGGGGTCAATCCTACAATGAGCAGTTCTTC.

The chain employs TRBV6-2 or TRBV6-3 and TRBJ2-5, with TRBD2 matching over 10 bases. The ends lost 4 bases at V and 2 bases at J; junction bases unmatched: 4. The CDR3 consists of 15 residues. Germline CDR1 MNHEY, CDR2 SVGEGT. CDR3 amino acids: CASSSGTSVQETQYF. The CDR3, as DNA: TGTGCCAGCAGTTCCGGGACTAGCGTACAAGAGACCCAGTACTTC.